The 28 T cell receptor beta chains below come from one sample, sequenced in a study of technical replicates of blood from a handful of donors. The protocol was immunoSEQ multiplex PCR, while the TCRdb copy is restricted to in-frame clones and leaves out a portion. The data contain about 14,000 clones, roughly 80% of them singletons. The specimen sequenced was PBMCs. The receptor set was obtained from a human donor in good health.

In nucleotides, the CDR3 is TGTGCCAGCAGTCCCGGACAGGGGGGTTACTATGGCTACACCTTC. It yields the protein CASSPGQGGYYGYTF. The V gene is TRBV27, the J gene TRBJ1-2; the match to TRBD1 covers 10 bases. The CDR3 is made up of 15 amino acids. The germline CDR1 and CDR2 sequences are MNHEY and SMNVEV (reference sequence). The trim removed 5 bases at V and 3 bases at J, leaving 6 bases unmatched.

This chain links TRBV30 with TRBJ2-6; D gene ambiguous. V lost 0 bases and J 0 bases, leaving 9 bases between the germline ends. CDR3 length: 16 amino acids. The germline gives CDR1 GTSNPN, CDR2 SVGIG (reference sequence). CDR3 sequence: CAWSVGSSSGANVLTF. The CDR3 nucleotides read TGTGCCTGGAGTGTGGGCAGCTCCTCTGGGGCCAACGTCCTGACTTTC.

J is TRBJ2-7 and V is TRBV14; D is perhaps TRBD1 (5 bases). Trimming took 3 bases from V and 4 from J, leaving 10 bases between them. CDR1 and CDR2 from the germline V gene are SGHDN and FVKESK. The CDR3 loop spans 13 amino acids. CDR3 sequence reads: CASSQGPKYEQYF. CDR3 nucleotides: TGTGCCAGCAGCCAGGGGCCGAAATACGAGCAGTACTTC.

J is TRBJ1-3 and V is TRBV5-6; no reliable D call. This CDR3 contains 14 residues. Per the germline V gene, CDR1 is SGHDT and CDR2 is YYEEEE. V lost 2 bases, J lost 2 bases, and 8 bases lay in between. The CDR3 sequence: CASSFPGTGNTIYF. CDR3 DNA sequence: TGTGCCAGCAGCTTCCCCGGGACTGGAAACACCATATATTTT.

This clone has just one count. The chain couples TRBV5-1 to TRBJ2-3; a possible D gene is TRBD2 (5 bases). The CDR3 is 14 residues long. CDR1 and CDR2 (germline): SGHRS, YFSETQ. V was trimmed by 4 bases and J by 2 bases, leaving 11 bases between them. The CDR3 here is CASSPRGDTDTQYF. CDR3 coding DNA: TGCGCCAGCAGCCCCCGGGGAGACACAGATACGCAGTATTTT.

The rearrangement joins TRBV11-3 to TRBJ2-2; D call uncertain. Trimming removed 0 bases at V and 1 base at J, with 6 bases between. CDR1 is SGHNT and CDR2 is YENEEA in the germline V gene. This CDR3 contains 15 residues. DNA for the CDR3: TGTGCCAGCAGCTTAGAACGCGGGAACACCGGGGAGCTGTTTTTT. Amino acid sequence: CASSLERGNTGELFF.

This clone was picked up a small number of times. The chain uses TRBV18 and TRBJ1-1, with D perhaps TRBD1 (6 bases). The CDR3 runs to 13 residues. Trimming took 5 bases from V and 2 from J, leaving 9 bases between them. Germline CDR1 reads KGHSH; CDR2 reads LQKENI. The CDR3 sequence: CASSAGTNTEAFF. The CDR3 region has the DNA TGTGCCAGCTCAGCCGGGACAAACACTGAAGCTTTCTTT. Together with reference TRBV18 and TRBJ1-1, the CDR3 gives the full variable domain: NAGVMQNPRHLVRRRGQEARLRCSPMKGHSHVYWYRQLPEEGLKFMVYLQKENIIDESGMPKERFSAEFPKEGPSILRIQQVVRGDSAAYFCASSAGTNTEAFFGQGTRLTVV.

The table lists this clone with a few counts. This chain connects TRBV19 to TRBJ2-7, with 11 nucleotides matching TRBD2. The CDR3 spans 17 residues. Germline CDR1 reads LNHDA; CDR2 reads SQIVND (reference sequence). Trimming cost V 3 bases and J 0 bases; bases outside gene matches: 7. The CDR3 DNA follows: TGTGCCAGTAGTATCGAGGTGACTAGCGGGATCTCCTACGAGCAGTACTTC. Protein sequence: CASSIEVTSGISYEQYF.

This rearrangement joins TRBV27 to TRBJ2-6; TRBD1 aligns across 9 bases. Losses at the gene ends were 5 bases for V and 0 bases for J; bases not matched to a gene: 5. This CDR3 contains 17 residues. Germline assignment: CDR1 MNHEY and CDR2 SMNVEV (reference sequence). The CDR3 sequence: CASSTGQGLSGANVLTF. The CDR3, as DNA: TGTGCCAGCAGTACCGGACAGGGGCTCTCTGGGGCCAACGTCCTGACTTTC.

This clone has more than one count but fewer than ten. The gene calls are TRBV28 and TRBJ1-1, with D possibly matching TRBD1 (5 bases). The CDR3 is 13 residues long. Trimming cost V 9 bases and J 6 bases, with 17 bases left between them. Germline CDR1 reads MDHEN; CDR2 reads SYDVKM. CDR3 sequence: CASPPRQGSEAFF. CDR3 nucleotides: TGTGCCAGTCCCCCGCGGCAGGGATCTGAAGCTTTCTTT.

CDR3 DNA sequence: TGTGCCAGCAGTTTTTCTGTAGTGCGTCACGAGCAGTACTTC. It codes for CASSFSVVRHEQYF. The chain recombines TRBV28 with TRBJ2-7; D is uncertain. The germline CDR1 and CDR2 sequences are MDHEN and SYDVKM. Trimming shortened V by 3 bases and J by 5 bases, and 14 bases separated the two germline ends. The CDR3 sequence is 14 residues long. The whole variable domain, remainder taken from reference TRBV28 and TRBJ2-7, is DVKVTQSSRYLVKRTGEKVFLECVQDMDHENMFWYRQDPGLGLRLIYFSYDVKMKEKGDIPEGYSVSREKKERFSLILESASTNQTSMYLCASSFSVVRHEQYFGPGTRLTVT.

This chain connects TRBV2 to TRBJ2-7; TRBD1 aligns across 9 bases. The CDR3 is made up of 16 amino acids. CDR1 and CDR2 (germline): SNHLY, FYNNEI. V was clipped by 5 bases and J by 6 bases; unmatched bases: 14. The CDR3 DNA follows: TGTGCCAGCAGTTTAACAGGGGGCGCAAGGGGCGGCGAGCAGTACTTC. Its protein is CASSLTGGARGGEQYF. Combining the CDR3 with reference TRBV2 and TRBJ2-7 gives the whole variable domain EPEVTQTPSHQVTQMGQEVILRCVPISNHLYFYWYRQILGQKVEFLVSFYNNEISEKSEIFDDQFSVERPDGSNFTLKIRSTKLEDSAMYFCASSLTGGARGGEQYFGPGTRLTVT.

This chain links TRBV11-2 with TRBJ2-3, with 10 bases aligning to TRBD2. Trimming removed 5 bases from V and 2 bases from J; junction bases left unmatched: 10. From germline, CDR1 is SGHAT and CDR2 FQNNGV. The CDR3 totals 17 residues. The CDR3 sequence: CASSRRLAGTSTDTQYF. The DNA for the CDR3 is TGTGCCAGCAGCCGTCGACTAGCGGGTACGTCCACAGATACGCAGTATTTT. Drawing the rest from reference TRBV11-2 and TRBJ2-3, the complete variable domain is EAGVAQSPRYKIIEKRQSVAFWCNPISGHATLYWYQQILGQGPKLLIQFQNNGVVDDSQLPKDRFSAERLKGVDSTLKIQPAKLEDSAVYLCASSRRLAGTSTDTQYFGPGTRLTVL.

The chain joins TRBV2 to TRBJ1-1, with no clear D. Germline assignment: CDR1 SNHLY and CDR2 FYNNEI. This CDR3 spans 15 amino acids. V was clipped by 2 bases and J by 0 bases, with 10 bases between them. CDR3 in DNA: TGTGCCAGCAGTGAAAGAACAGTAGTGAACACTGAAGCTTTCTTT. This sequence encodes CASSERTVVNTEAFF.

CDR3 nucleotide sequence: TGTGCCAGCATTAGGGCTTCAAGGGGTAGCAATCAGCCCCAGCATTTT. Translated, it gives CASIRASRGSNQPQHF. The rearrangement uses TRBV28 and TRBJ1-5; perhaps TRBD1 as D (5 bases). CDR3 length equals 16 residues. V was clipped by 7 bases and J by 0 bases, with 16 bases between them. CDR1 and CDR2 (germline): MDHEN, SYDVKM. Full variable domain (outside the CDR3, taken from reference TRBV28 and TRBJ1-5): DVKVTQSSRYLVKRTGEKVFLECVQDMDHENMFWYRQDPGLGLRLIYFSYDVKMKEKGDIPEGYSVSREKKERFSLILESASTNQTSMYLCASIRASRGSNQPQHFGDGTRLSIL.

This chain uses TRBV5-1 with TRBJ2-7, with D tentatively TRBD2 (6 bases). Germline CDR1 SGHRS, CDR2 YFSETQ. This CDR3 spans 15 amino acids. Trimming left V 0 bases short and J 4 bases short, with 14 bases between. The CDR3 sequence: CASSLGGEPSYEQYF. Written as DNA, the CDR3 is TGCGCCAGCAGCTTGGGCGGGGAACCCTCTTACGAGCAGTACTTC.

The V call is TRBV5-5, the J call TRBJ2-7, with 16 bases identical to TRBD2. J gave up 6 bases and V 4 bases, and 7 bases lay outside the gene matches. CDR1 and CDR2 (germline): SGHKS, YYEKEE (reference sequence). The CDR3 contains 16 residues. The CDR3 reads CASSIGTSGRASEQYF. In nucleotides, the CDR3 is TGTGCCAGCAGCATAGGGACTAGCGGGAGGGCAAGCGAGCAGTACTTC.

The chain recombines TRBV5-1 with TRBJ1-3; D may be TRBD1 (5 bases). Germline assignment: CDR1 SGHRS and CDR2 YFSETQ. Deletions cut 4 bases from V and 0 bases from J, with 20 bases between. The length of the CDR3 is 18 residues. The CDR3 DNA sequence: TGCGCCAGCAGCCGGGGGTCGGTCGGGACGGTCTCTGGAAACACCATATATTTT. It translates to CASSRGSVGTVSGNTIYF.

J is TRBJ1-4 and V is TRBV5-1; D uncertain. The CDR3 totals 14 residues. Trimming cost V 0 bases and J 4 bases, with 7 bases left between them. Germline V CDR1 and CDR2: SGHRS, YFSETQ. The CDR3 DNA reads TGCGCCAGCAGCTTGGACGGTCTTAATGAAAAACTGTTTTTT. Residues: CASSLDGLNEKLFF.

A single count supports this clone. The J gene is TRBJ1-5, the V gene TRBV4-1; D may be TRBD1 (6 bases). Germline V gene lookup returns CDR1 MGHRA and CDR2 YSYEKL. With 1 base removed from V and 5 bases from J, the gap between germline ends came to 18 bases. The CDR3 extends over 17 amino acids. CDR3 sequence (DNA): TGCGCCAGCAGCCAAGCGACGCGGGGGGCTGGGGATCAGCCCCAGCATTTT. Translation gives CASSQATRGAGDQPQHF.

This sequence joins TRBV30 and TRBJ2-7; 13 bases agree with TRBD2. CDR3 length equals 15 residues. The junction had 4 bases not matched to a gene; V was cut back by 1 base and J by 4 bases. CDR1 is GTSNPN, CDR2 SVGIG, per germline (reference sequence). Here the CDR3 reads CAWSAQLAGGYEQYF. CDR3 DNA sequence: TGTGCCTGGAGTGCCCAACTAGCGGGGGGGTACGAGCAGTACTTC. Complete variable domain (other parts from reference TRBV30 and TRBJ2-7): SQTIHQWPATLVQPVGSPLSLECTVEGTSNPNLYWYRQAAGRGLQLLFYSVGIGQISSEVPQNLSASRPQDRQFILSSKKLLLSDSGFYLCAWSAQLAGGYEQYFGPGTRLTVT.

The chain has TRBV9 and TRBJ2-3, with TRBD1 matching 9 bases. V lost 7 bases to trimming and J lost 6 bases; unmatched junction nucleotides: 15. Germline lookup yields CDR1 SGDLS and CDR2 YYNGEE. The CDR3 is made up of 16 amino acids. CDR3 residues: CASGMTVTGGQDTQYF. The CDR3, as DNA: TGTGCCAGCGGGATGACCGTAACAGGGGGCCAGGATACGCAGTATTTT.

The chain joins TRBV6-6 to TRBJ2-7; 10 bases map to TRBD1. The germline gives CDR1 MNHNY, CDR2 SVGAGI (reference sequence). V gave up 3 bases and J gave up 2 bases; unmatched junction bases: 4. This CDR3 spans 15 amino acids. CDR3 sequence reads: CASSYKGQGAYEQYF. The CDR3 region has the DNA TGTGCCAGCAGTTATAAAGGACAGGGGGCCTACGAGCAGTACTTC.

This sequence joins TRBV9 and TRBJ2-1, with TRBD2 matching over 7 bases. The J segment lost 1 base and the V segment lost 0 bases, leaving 4 bases of the junction unmatched. Germline-derived CDR1 and CDR2 are SGDLS and YYNGEE. This CDR3 comprises 16 residues. Written as DNA, the CDR3 is TGTGCCAGCAGCGTAGATCCAGCGGGATCCTACAATGAGCAGTTCTTC. This sequence encodes CASSVDPAGSYNEQFF.

The chain carries TRBV6-1 and TRBJ2-7, with 7 bases matching TRBD1. CDR1 and CDR2 (germline): MNHNS, SASEGT. The CDR3 contains 15 residues. Trimming removed 2 bases from V and 2 bases from J; junction bases left unmatched: 6. This CDR3 is CASSERRGTPYEQYF. DNA for the CDR3: TGTGCCAGCAGTGAACGCAGGGGGACACCCTACGAGCAGTACTTC.

V and J are TRBV10-1 and TRBJ2-2, with 12 bases lining up with TRBD2. V lost 0 bases to trimming and J lost 0 bases; unmatched junction nucleotides: 8. The CDR3 runs 20 residues. CDR1 is WNHNN and CDR2 is SYGVQD in the germline V gene (reference sequence). The CDR3 coding sequence is TGCGCCAGCAGTGAGTCCGGAGGTCTAGCGGGAGGGCCGAACACCGGGGAGCTGTTTTTT. Residues: CASSESGGLAGGPNTGELFF.

The table lists this clone with a count of one. This sequence joins TRBV5-1 and TRBJ2-2, with TRBD2 identical over 9 bases. This CDR3 has 14 residues. Looked up from germline, CDR1 is SGHRS and CDR2 is YFSETQ. With 5 bases clipped from V and 1 base from J, the junction kept 0 bases outside the gene matches. Here the CDR3 reads CASRTSGNTGELFF. The CDR3 coding sequence is TGCGCCAGCAGGACTAGCGGGAACACCGGGGAGCTGTTTTTT.

This clone has only a few counts. The chain joins TRBV6-4 to TRBJ2-1; D unresolved. Trimming pared 5 bases from V and 10 bases from J, leaving 15 bases between. The germline CDR1 and CDR2 sequences are MRHNA and SNTAGT. The CDR3 sequence is 13 residues long. The CDR3: CASSWSRAGEQFF. In nucleotides, the CDR3 is TGTGCCAGCAGTTGGTCCCGAGCAGGAGAGCAGTTCTTC.